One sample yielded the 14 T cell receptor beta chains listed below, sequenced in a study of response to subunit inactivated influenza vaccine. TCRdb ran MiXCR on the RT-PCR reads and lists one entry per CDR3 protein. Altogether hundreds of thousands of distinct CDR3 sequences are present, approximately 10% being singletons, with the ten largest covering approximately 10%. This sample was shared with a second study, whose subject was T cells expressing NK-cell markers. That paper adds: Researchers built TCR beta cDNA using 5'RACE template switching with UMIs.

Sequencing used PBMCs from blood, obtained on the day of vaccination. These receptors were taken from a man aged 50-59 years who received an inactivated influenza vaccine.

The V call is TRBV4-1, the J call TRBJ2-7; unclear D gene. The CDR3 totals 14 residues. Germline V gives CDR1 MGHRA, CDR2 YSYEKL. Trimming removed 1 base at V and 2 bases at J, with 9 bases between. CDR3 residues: CASSQVHGAYEQYF. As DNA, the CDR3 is TGCGCCAGCAGCCAAGTCCACGGTGCCTACGAGCAGTACTTC.

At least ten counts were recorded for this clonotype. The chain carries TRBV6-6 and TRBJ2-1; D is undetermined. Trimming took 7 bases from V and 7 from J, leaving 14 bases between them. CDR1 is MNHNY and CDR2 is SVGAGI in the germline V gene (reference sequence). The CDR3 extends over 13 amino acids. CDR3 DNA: TGTGCCAGCACCCCATTGGGTGTTAATGAGCAGTTCTTC. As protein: CASTPLGVNEQFF.

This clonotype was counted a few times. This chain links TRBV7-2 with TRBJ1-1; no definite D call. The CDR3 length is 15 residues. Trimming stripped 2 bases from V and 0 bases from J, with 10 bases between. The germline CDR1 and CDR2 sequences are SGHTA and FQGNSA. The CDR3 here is CASSLIGRVNTEAFF. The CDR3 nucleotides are TGTGCCAGCAGCTTAATTGGACGGGTGAACACTGAAGCTTTCTTT.

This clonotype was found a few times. Written as DNA, the CDR3 is TGTGCCAGCAGTTATCGGACAGGGACTGGGACCCAGTACTTC. This translates into CASSYRTGTGTQYF. This chain links TRBV27 with TRBJ2-5; 8 bases are shared with TRBD1. The ends lost 4 bases at V and 7 bases at J; junction bases unmatched: 8. The germline gives CDR1 MNHEY, CDR2 SMNVEV (reference sequence). The CDR3 totals 14 residues.

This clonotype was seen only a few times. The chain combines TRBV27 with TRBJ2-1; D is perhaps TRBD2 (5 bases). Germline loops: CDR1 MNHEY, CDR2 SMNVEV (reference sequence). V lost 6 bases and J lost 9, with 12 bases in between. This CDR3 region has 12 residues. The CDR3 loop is CASRNLAGEQFF. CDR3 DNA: TGTGCCAGCAGGAATCTAGCCGGTGAGCAGTTCTTC.

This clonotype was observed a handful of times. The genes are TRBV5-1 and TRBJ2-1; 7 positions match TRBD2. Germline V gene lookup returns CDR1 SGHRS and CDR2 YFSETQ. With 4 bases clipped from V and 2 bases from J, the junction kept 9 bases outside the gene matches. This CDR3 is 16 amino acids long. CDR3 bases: TGCGCCAGCAGCGACGGCGGGGGTAGGACCTACAATGAGCAGTTCTTC. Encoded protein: CASSDGGGRTYNEQFF.

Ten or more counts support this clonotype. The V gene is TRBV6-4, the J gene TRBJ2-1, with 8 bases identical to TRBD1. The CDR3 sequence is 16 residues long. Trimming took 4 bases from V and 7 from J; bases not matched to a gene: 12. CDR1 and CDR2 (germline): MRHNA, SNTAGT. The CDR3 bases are TGTGCCAGCAGTGTAGGCACAGGGGGAATATTTAATGAGCAGTTCTTC. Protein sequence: CASSVGTGGIFNEQFF.

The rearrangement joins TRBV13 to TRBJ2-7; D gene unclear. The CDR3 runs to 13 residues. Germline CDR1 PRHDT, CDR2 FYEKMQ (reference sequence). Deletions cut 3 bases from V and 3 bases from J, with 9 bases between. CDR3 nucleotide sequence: TGTGCCAGCAGCTTTGGTGACGGCTACGAGCAGTACTTC. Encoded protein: CASSFGDGYEQYF.

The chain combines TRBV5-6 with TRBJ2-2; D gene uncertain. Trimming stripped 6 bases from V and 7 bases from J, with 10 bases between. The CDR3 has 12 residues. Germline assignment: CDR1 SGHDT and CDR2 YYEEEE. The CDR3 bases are TGTGCCAGCAATCCCCGGTACGGGGAGCTGTTTTTT. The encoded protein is CASNPRYGELFF.

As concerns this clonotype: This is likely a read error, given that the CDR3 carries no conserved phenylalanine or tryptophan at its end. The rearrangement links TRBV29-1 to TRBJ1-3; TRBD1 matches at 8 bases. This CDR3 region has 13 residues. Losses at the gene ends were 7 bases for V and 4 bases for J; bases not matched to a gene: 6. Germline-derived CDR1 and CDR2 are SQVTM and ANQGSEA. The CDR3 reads CSARTGSGNTIYV. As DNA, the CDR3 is TGCAGCGCCAGGACAGGGTCAGGAAACACCATATATGTT.

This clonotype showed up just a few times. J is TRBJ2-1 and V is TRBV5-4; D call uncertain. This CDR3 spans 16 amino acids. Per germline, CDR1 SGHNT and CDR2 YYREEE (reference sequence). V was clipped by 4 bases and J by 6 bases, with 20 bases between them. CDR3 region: CASSPSESILINEQFF. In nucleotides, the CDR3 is TGTGCCAGCAGCCCCTCCGAGTCGATCCTCATCAATGAGCAGTTCTTC.

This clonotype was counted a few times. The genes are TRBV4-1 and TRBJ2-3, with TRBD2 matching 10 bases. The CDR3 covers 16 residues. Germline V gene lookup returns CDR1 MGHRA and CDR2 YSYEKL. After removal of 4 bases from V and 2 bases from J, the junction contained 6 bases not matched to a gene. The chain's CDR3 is CASSRPGLADTDTQYF. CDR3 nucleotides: TGCGCCAGCAGCCGGCCCGGACTAGCGGACACAGATACGCAGTATTTT.

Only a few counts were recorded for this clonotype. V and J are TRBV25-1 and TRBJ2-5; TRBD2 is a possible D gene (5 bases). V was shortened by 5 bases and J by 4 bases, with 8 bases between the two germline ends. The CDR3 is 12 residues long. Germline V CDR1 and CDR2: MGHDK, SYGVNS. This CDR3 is CASSHGVETQYF. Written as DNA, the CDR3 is TGTGCCAGCAGTCACGGGGTAGAGACCCAGTACTTC.

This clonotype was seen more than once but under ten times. CDR3 sequence: CASSQDWTGGTDTQYF. CDR3 nucleotide sequence: TGTGCCAGCAGCCAAGATTGGACAGGGGGCACAGATACGCAGTATTTT. This chain joins TRBV4-2 and TRBJ2-3, with 9 bases fitting TRBD1. Germline V gene data show CDR1 as LGHNA and CDR2 as YNFKEQ. Trimming at V came to 0 bases and at J to 1 base, leaving 2 bases not matched to a gene. CDR3 length: 16 residues.